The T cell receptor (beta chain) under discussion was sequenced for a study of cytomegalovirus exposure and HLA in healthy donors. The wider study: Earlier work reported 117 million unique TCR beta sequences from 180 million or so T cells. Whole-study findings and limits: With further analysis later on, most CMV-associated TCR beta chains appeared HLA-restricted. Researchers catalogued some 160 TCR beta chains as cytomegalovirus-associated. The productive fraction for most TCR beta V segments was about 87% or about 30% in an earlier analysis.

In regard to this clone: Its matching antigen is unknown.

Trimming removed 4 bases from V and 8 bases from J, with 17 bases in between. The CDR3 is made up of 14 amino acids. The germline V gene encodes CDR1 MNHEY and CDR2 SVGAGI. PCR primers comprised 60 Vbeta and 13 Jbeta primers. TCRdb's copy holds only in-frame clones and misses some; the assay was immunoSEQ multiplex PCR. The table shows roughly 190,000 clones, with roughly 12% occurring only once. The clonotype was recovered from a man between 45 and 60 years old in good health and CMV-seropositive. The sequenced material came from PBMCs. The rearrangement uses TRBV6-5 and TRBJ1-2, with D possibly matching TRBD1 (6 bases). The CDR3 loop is CASSSSGTLKGYTF. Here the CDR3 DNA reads TGTGCCAGCAGTTCCTCCGGGACACTAAAGGGCTACACCTTC.